This entry is about one TCR beta chain. Its antigen specificity is not known. Per-base qualities were not stored, and no clone one base away is much larger. This record comes from a study of control samples from healthy donors and cancer patients (dated by TCRdb to about 2020). CDR1 MGHRA and CDR2 YSYEKL were looked up in the germline V gene. Trimming takes 2 bases from V and 9 bases from J, and the germline ends sit 18 bases apart. The CDR3 runs 15 amino acids, cysteine and phenylalanine included. Only the CDR3 region is kept as DNA, spanning 45 bases read in frame from base 1. Library preparation was by the immunoSEQ multiplex PCR assay. Drawn from immuneACCESS, this table holds only the in-frame rearrangements with V and J called that TCRdb kept. Clones are partly lost; checked studies trace under half to an unresolved V gene and leave the rest unexplained. This sample gives 150,000 to 200,000 clones in total; about 93% of them show up just once. The top ten clones comprise almost 1.5% of the sample.

This chain joins TRBV4-1 to TRBJ2-3; TRBD1 might be the D gene, on 6 matching bases. Sequencing was done on a sample of blood. The sequence was collected from a man between 18 and 35 years old in good health. The CDR3 in this case is CASSQNGGGPETQYF. At the DNA level, the sequence is TGCGCCAGCAGCCAAAATGGGGGCGGCCCGGAGACGCAGTATTTT.